The following is a T cell receptor beta chain sequence with its context. Its antigen has not been determined. One base away there is no much larger clone; base qualities are not given. These data originate in a study of OX40 agonist ivuxolimab in advanced cancers. Regarding the complete study: Ivuxolimab was an agonistic, fully human IgG2 monoclonal antibody directed against OX40 (CD134), a costimulatory receptor. Intravenous ivuxolimab was administered to patients every 2 weeks at six dose levels: 0.01, 0.1, 0.3, 1.5, 3 and 10 mg/kg. Among the 50 to 55 dose-escalation patients, around 19 had hepatocellular carcinoma, around 15 melanoma, 9 renal cell carcinoma and 9 head and neck cancer. The dose-escalation cohort was roughly 87% male with a mean age of around 62 years, ranging from about 23 to 85. Patients were allowed to have had prior anti-PD-1, anti-PD-L1 or anti-CTLA-4 therapy, and 40% of the dose-escalation patients had been treated with checkpoint inhibitors. Partial responses were achieved by three dose-escalation patients, of whom one had hepatocellular carcinoma and two had cutaneous melanoma. The purpose of peripheral TCRbeta sequencing was to test whether ivuxolimab changed TCR sequence diversity and led to clonal T-cell expansion. The paper describes the monotherapy dose-escalation part (N of about 52 patients) of the phase I trial of ivuxolimab.

The trial excluded patients who had a history of autoimmune disease or who were on systemic immunosuppression. Peripheral blood for TCR sequencing was collected from all dose cohorts at baseline, on cycle 4 day 1, and on cycle 7 day 1. Samples came from an open-label, multicenter, first-in-human phase I dose-escalation trial of ivuxolimab. Adults with locally advanced or metastatic head and neck squamous cell, hepatocellular, melanoma or renal cell carcinoma were enrolled in the trial. CD4+ and CD8+ T cells were sorted separately from peripheral blood before TCR sequencing. The CDR3 numbers 14 residues from cysteine through phenylalanine. CDR3 DNA is the only sequence kept; it has 42 bases, read in frame from the first base. Genomic DNA was isolated from the sorted cells so that the TCRbeta CDR3 region could be sequenced. The immunoSEQ Assay was used to sequence the TCRbeta CDR3 regions. What TCRdb holds here is the immuneACCESS table cut down to in-frame rearrangements. Part of the clones is not present; checked against another copy, under half of the missing clones reflect an unresolved V gene, and the others are unexplained. For this sample the table gives more than 65,000 clones, of which 88% were detected only once. The leading ten clones occupy approximately 0.5% of the sample.

The paper as a whole reports these results and caveats: Clonal expansion of both CD4+ and CD8+ blood T cells was observed from baseline to week 6 at doses 0.1 to 3.0 mg/kg. Antigen specificity was not determined for the clonally expanded peripheral T cells. After ivuxolimab, more expanded clones were found on average in CD8+ T cells than in CD4+ T cells. In the 0.1-3.0 mg/kg groups, partial responders were among the patients with the lowest normalized peripheral clonal expansion, particularly in CD8+ T cells. Low levels of normalized T-cell clonal expansion were also shown by some nonresponding patients.

The sequence was collected from an adult with an advanced solid tumor such as melanoma, head and neck, liver or kidney cancer. This chain is built from TRBV21-1 and TRBJ2-7. TRBV21-1 is a documented pseudogene. The starting material was CD4+ or CD8+ T cells sorted from blood, obtained in a trial of the OX40 agonist ivuxolimab. The sequenced DNA is TGTGCCAGCAGCAATCCAAACGAAACCTACGAGCAGTACTTC. Its protein reads: CASSNPNETYEQYF.